These 3 T cell receptor beta chains came from one sample sequenced in a study of molecular identifiers for immune sequencing clone quantification. TCRdb ran MiXCR on the PCR reads and lists one entry per CDR3 protein. The sample consists of 97,000 or so distinct CDR3 sequences, less than 35% of them appearing once. Sample: naive CD8+ T cells from blood, with Jurkat cell RNA spiked in. Subset given: FACS-sorted CD8+CD4-CCR7+CD45RA+ naive T cells. These receptors originate from a human donor in good health. Some libraries in this study had Jurkat cell RNA spiked in.

This clonotype was recorded a few times. The CDR3 sequence is CASSSAFQPHRATRGHGYTF. CDR3 DNA sequence: TGTGCCAGCAGCTCCGCTTTCCAGCCCCACCGAGCTACCAGGGGCCATGGCTACACCTTC. The chain employs TRBV7-9 and TRBJ1-2, with D possibly TRBD1 on 6 matching bases. The CDR3 consists of 20 residues. The germline V gene encodes CDR1 SEHNR and CDR2 FQNEAQ (reference sequence). V lost 4 bases and J lost 6, with 33 bases in between.

In its sample, this clonotype was seen a few times. V is TRBV28 and J is TRBJ2-3; 10 nucleotides align to TRBD1. Germline V gene sequence: CDR1 MDHEN, CDR2 SYDVKM. Trimming took 7 bases from V and 5 from J; bases not matched to a gene: 12. The CDR3 runs 16 residues. CDR3 sequence: CASIPWDRGSRDTQYF. The CDR3, as DNA: TGTGCCAGCATCCCTTGGGACAGGGGATCCAGAGATACGCAGTATTTT.

The J gene is TRBJ2-7, the V gene TRBV10-3, with D possibly TRBD2 on 6 matching bases. The ends were cut back, 0 bases at V and 6 bases at J, with 21 bases in the middle. CDR1 and CDR2 (germline): ENHRY, SYGVKD. The CDR3 has 17 amino acids. The CDR3 coding sequence is TGTGCCATCAGTGAGTCAAGTCGGCGTAGCGGAATGTCCGAGCAGTACTTC. This translates into CAISESSRRSGMSEQYF.